The next 32 T cell receptor beta chains were all read from a single sample in a study of metastatic and nonmetastatic thyroid tumors. TCRdb re-clonotyped the PCR reads via MiXCR. Counted here are about 92,000 clones, under 15% occurring once; the ten biggest clones make up roughly 3.9%. There were no patients who had received any treatment before thyroid surgery. The sequencing input was blood. All receptors derive from a female donor with papillary thyroid cancer or a benign thyroid nodule (not recorded which). Some clones in this sample may be carry-over from other donors' samples.

A word on this clone: The junction does not match germline at one end; this may be a read error. The V call is TRBV28, the J call TRBJ2-7, with D perhaps matching TRBD2 (5 bases). The CDR3 consists of 12 residues. CDR1 is MDHEN and CDR2 is SYDVKM in the germline V gene. The CDR3: CASSDSGLTLHF. CDR3 sequence (DNA): TGTGCCAGCAGTGACTCGGGATTGACGCTTCACTTC.

This clone was counted many times. V usage is TRBV6-1 and J usage is TRBJ2-5; TRBD1 aligns across 8 bases. The germline V gene has CDR1 MNHNS and CDR2 SASEGT. V lost 8 bases and J lost 1; bases outside the gene matches: 12. This CDR3 spans 16 amino acids. CDR3 coding DNA: TGTGCCAGCTCCGAACGCCGGGACAGGCCCCAAGAGACCCAGTACTTC. It is translated as CASSERRDRPQETQYF.

A note on this clone: A much larger clone sits a single nucleotide away, making a read error possible. The chain joins TRBV18 to TRBJ2-7; 8 nucleotides align to TRBD1. This CDR3 contains 19 residues. Looked up from germline, CDR1 is KGHSH and CDR2 is LQKENI. CDR3 nucleotides: TGTGTCAGCTCACCTCTGTATCCCGCCCAGGGGGCGCTAACCCACGAGCAGTACTTC. Translating gives CVSSPLYPAQGALTHEQYF.

This clone was found many times. The rearrangement links TRBV27 to TRBJ1-1; D remains ambiguous. The CDR3 covers 14 residues. Trimming took 3 bases from V and 3 from J, leaving 11 bases between them. Per the germline V gene, CDR1 is MNHEY and CDR2 is SMNVEV (reference sequence). CDR3 loop: CASSFVAFDTEAFF. The CDR3 region has the DNA TGTGCCAGCAGTTTTGTCGCTTTCGACACTGAAGCTTTCTTT.

This clone was counted many times. CDR3 residues: CASSFRGATGNTIYF. The CDR3 nucleotides are TGTGCCAGCAGTTTTAGGGGAGCCACTGGAAACACCATATATTTT. The chain recombines TRBV28 with TRBJ1-3, with D perhaps TRBD1 (5 bases). Germline values: CDR1 MDHEN, CDR2 SYDVKM. The CDR3 is made up of 15 amino acids. Deletions cut 3 bases from V and 2 bases from J, with 11 bases between.

In this sample, this clone turned up many times. The chain couples TRBV5-6 to TRBJ1-4; TRBD1 is a possible D gene (5 bases). Germline lookup yields CDR1 SGHDT and CDR2 YYEEEE. The V and J ends lost 0 bases and 4 bases respectively, with 10 bases between them. CDR3 length: 15 amino acids. The CDR3 DNA reads TGTGCCAGCAGCTTGGGGGGACTGTTTAATGAAAAACTGTTTTTT. Amino acids: CASSLGGLFNEKLFF.

Of note for this clone: This clone may be a read error of a much larger clone one base away. The sample contains more than one DNA sequence encoding this CDR3. The chain is built from TRBV4-2 and TRBJ2-5; 8 bases agree with TRBD1. In germline, CDR1 is LGHNA, CDR2 YNFKEQ. The CDR3 extends over 17 amino acids. V shed 3 bases and J 0 bases; nucleotides not matched to a gene: 9. CDR3 nucleotides: TGTGCCAGCAGCCACAGCATAGGACAGGGTTACCAAGAGACCCAGTACTTC. The encoded protein is CASSHSIGQGYQETQYF.

This clone was recorded a few times. This may come from a read error, since a much larger clone is one base off. The genes are TRBV4-2 and TRBJ2-6, with no clear D. In germline, CDR1 is LGHNA, CDR2 YNFKEQ. The CDR3 contains 16 residues. CDR3 sequence (DNA): TGTGCCAGCAGCTCCTCTTCAAGCTCTGTGGCCAACGTCCTGACTTTC. It encodes CASSSSSSSVANVLTF.

This clone was detected many times. The chain employs TRBV2 and TRBJ1-4; a possible D gene is TRBD1 (5 bases). Germline V gene lookup returns CDR1 SNHLY and CDR2 FYNNEI. Trimming removed 4 bases at V and 4 bases at J, with 13 bases between. This CDR3 spans 15 amino acids. This CDR3 is CASSGQRGVNEKLFF. The CDR3 region has the DNA TGTGCCAGCAGTGGACAGCGGGGAGTTAATGAAAAACTGTTTTTT. The full variable domain, completed using reference TRBV2 and TRBJ1-4, is EPEVTQTPSHQVTQMGQEVILRCVPISNHLYFYWYRQILGQKVEFLVSFYNNEISEKSEIFDDQFSVERPDGSNFTLKIRSTKLEDSAMYFCASSGQRGVNEKLFFGSGTQLSVL.

This clone has at least ten counts. The chain is built from TRBV20-1 and TRBJ1-1; 7 positions match TRBD1. Germline CDR1 DFQATT, CDR2 SNEGSKA (reference sequence). The V and J ends lost 5 bases and 1 base, in that order; junction bases with no gene match: 7. CDR3 length equals 14 residues. The CDR3 reads CSADPGQQNTEAFF. CDR3 nucleotide sequence: TGCAGTGCTGACCCGGGACAGCAGAACACTGAAGCTTTCTTT.

This clone was observed many times. This chain connects TRBV5-7 to TRBJ2-2; D not resolved. TRBV5-7 counts as an open reading frame of uncertain function. Deletions cut 0 bases from V and 4 bases from J, with 7 bases between. This CDR3 comprises 14 residues. In DNA, the CDR3 is TGTGCCAGCAGCTTGGGGCTGAGCACCGGGGAGCTGTTTTTT. Translated: CASSLGLSTGELFF.

A word on this clone: This may be a read error: a much more frequent sequence differs by one nucleotide. This same CDR3 is encoded by further DNA sequences in the sample. The chain is built from TRBV5-1 and TRBJ2-2; D gene uncertain. Germline loops: CDR1 SGHRS, CDR2 YFSETQ. This CDR3 comprises 16 residues. The V end lost 5 bases, the J end lost 2 bases, and 16 bases lay between the germline ends. CDR3: CASRNERGANTGELFF. Here the CDR3 DNA reads TGCGCCAGCAGGAACGAGCGTGGCGCTAACACCGGGGAGCTGTTTTTT.

Many counts were recorded for this clone. This chain links TRBV2 with TRBJ1-3; D is uncertain. Per germline, CDR1 SNHLY and CDR2 FYNNEI. Trimming removed 3 bases from V and 0 bases from J, with 12 bases in between. This CDR3 spans 16 amino acids. The CDR3 DNA follows: TGTGCCAGCAGTGAGACCGGCCTCCTCTCTGGAAACACCATATATTTT. Amino acids: CASSETGLLSGNTIYF.

This clone was seen ten or more times. This chain connects TRBV3-1 to TRBJ2-5; D ambiguous. CDR3 size: 14 residues. CDR1 is LGHDT and CDR2 is YNNKEL in the germline V gene (reference sequence). Trimming took 1 base from V and 3 from J, leaving 9 bases between them. The CDR3 DNA is TGTGCCAGCAGCCAAGGAGTTTTCGAAGAGACCCAGTACTTC. Protein product: CASSQGVFEETQYF.

This clone was seen only a few times. At one boundary the junction diverges from the germline segment, which might be a read error. The chain combines TRBV6-1 with TRBJ2-7; D unclear. Per the germline V gene, CDR1 is MNHNS and CDR2 is SASEGT. The CDR3 loop spans 14 amino acids. DNA for the CDR3: TGTGCCAGCATTTCCATTCGGGCCACGGCGGAGCATTACTTC. Protein: CASISIRATAEHYF.

To note about this clone: A much larger clone differs by one base, so this may be a read error. The gene calls are TRBV13 and TRBJ2-3, with D perhaps TRBD1 (5 bases). The V end was cut by 3 bases, the J end by 0 bases, with 13 bases between. The CDR3 is made up of 16 amino acids. CDR1 PRHDT and CDR2 FYEKMQ come from the germline V gene (reference sequence). For the CDR3, the DNA is TGTGCCAGCAGCTTGTTTGGGGCGCCGAGCACAGATACGCAGTATTTT. This sequence encodes CASSLFGAPSTDTQYF.

Regarding this clone: This sequence may be a read error, since a much larger clone differs from it by one base. V is TRBV11-1 and J is TRBJ2-1; D might be TRBD1 (6 bases). The V gene's germline CDR1 is SGHAT and CDR2 FQDESV (reference sequence). The CDR3 totals 16 residues. The germline V and J ends were trimmed by 9 bases and 3 bases, with 21 bases remaining between them. Here the CDR3 DNA reads TGTGCCAGAAGGAACGCAGGGGAAGAAAACTACAATGAGCAGTTCTTC. Translation: CARRNAGEENYNEQFF.

This clone showed up many times. This rearrangement joins TRBV20-1 to TRBJ1-2, with D unclear. With 2 bases removed from V and 1 base from J, the gap between germline ends came to 11 bases. The CDR3 spans 14 residues. Germline values: CDR1 DFQATT, CDR2 SNEGSKA (reference sequence). In DNA, the CDR3 is TGCAGTGCTAGATTTCGGGAAGATAACTATGGCTACACCTTC. The encoded protein is CSARFREDNYGYTF.

This clone was seen repeatedly, ten times or more. The rearrangement uses TRBV11-2 and TRBJ1-1; TRBD1 might be the D (5 bases). Germline CDR1 reads SGHAT; CDR2 reads FQNNGV. This CDR3 comprises 14 residues. Trimming shortened V by 1 base and J by 1 base, and 7 bases separated the two germline ends. Here the CDR3 DNA reads TGTGCCAGCAGCTTAGCCGGGGGGAACACTGAAGCTTTCTTT. This gives the protein CASSLAGGNTEAFF.

This rearrangement joins TRBV3-1 to TRBJ2-3; weak D call: TRBD1 (5 bases). The CDR3 runs 18 residues. Germline-derived CDR1 and CDR2 are LGHDT and YNNKEL (reference sequence). V lost 0 bases and J lost 6, with 22 bases in between. This CDR3 reads CASSQEASGRVDWDTQYF. DNA of the CDR3: TGTGCCAGCAGCCAAGAAGCATCCGGCAGGGTGGATTGGGATACGCAGTATTTT.

As to this clone: A read error is possible here, since a much larger clone lies one base away. Other nucleotide sequences from this sample produce the same CDR3. The chain combines TRBV10-3 with TRBJ2-4, with D hard to call. Germline lookup yields CDR1 ENHRY and CDR2 SYGVKD. CDR3 size: 11 residues. V shed 3 bases and J shed 10 bases, with 7 bases lying between them. The CDR3 sequence: CAISDGLIQYF. CDR3 in DNA: TGTGCCATCAGTGACGGTCTTATTCAGTACTTC.

This clone was observed many times. This sequence joins TRBV5-1 and TRBJ1-1; 11 bases match TRBD1. The length of the CDR3 is 16 residues. V dropped 5 bases and J dropped 5; count of bases not matched to a gene: 11. From germline, CDR1 is SGHRS and CDR2 YFSETQ. The CDR3: CASRPRAGTGGTEAFF. DNA of the CDR3: TGCGCCAGCAGGCCGAGGGCCGGGACAGGGGGAACTGAAGCTTTCTTT.

This clone was seen at least ten times. A read error may produce the germline difference seen at one junction end. Distinct nucleotide sequences in the sample also encode this CDR3. This chain joins TRBV27 and TRBJ2-3; a weak D match, TRBD1 (5 bases). The CDR3 is made up of 14 amino acids. Germline assignment: CDR1 MNHEY and CDR2 SMNVEV (reference sequence). The CDR3 DNA is TGTGCCAGCAGTCCCGGGCAGGAGACAGATACGCAATATTTT. This encodes CASSPGQETDTQYF.

Many counts were recorded for this clone. The rearrangement uses TRBV5-1 and TRBJ2-3, with 7 bases matching TRBD2. CDR1 SGHRS and CDR2 YFSETQ come from the germline V gene. The junction had 12 bases not matched to a gene; V was cut back by 7 bases and J by 4 bases. The CDR3 is made up of 15 amino acids. Here the CDR3 reads CASGQTSNSPDTQYF. The CDR3 nucleotides read TGCGCCAGCGGCCAGACTAGCAATAGTCCAGATACGCAGTATTTT. Full variable domain (remainder filled in from reference TRBV5-1 and TRBJ2-3): KAGVTQTPRYLIKTRGQQVTLSCSPISGHRSVSWYQQTPGQGLQFLFEYFSETQRNKGNFPGRFSGRQFSNSRSEMNVSTLELGDSALYLCASGQTSNSPDTQYFGPGTRLTVL.

This chain connects TRBV30 to TRBJ1-4; TRBD1 matches at 9 bases. The J segment lost 6 bases and the V segment lost 0 bases, leaving 5 bases of the junction unmatched. Germline CDR1 GTSNPN, CDR2 SVGIG (reference sequence). This CDR3 region has 15 residues. In nucleotides, the CDR3 is TGTGCCTGGAGTGTAGGGACAGGGTCGGATGAAAAACTGTTTTTT. It encodes CAWSVGTGSDEKLFF.

This clone was detected many times. The chain links TRBV19 to TRBJ2-5, with D uncertain. The germline V gene has CDR1 LNHDA and CDR2 SQIVND (reference sequence). With 7 bases removed from V and 5 bases from J, the gap between germline ends came to 8 bases. This CDR3 is 11 amino acids long. The CDR3 region has the DNA TGTGCCAGTACTTCCGGGGAGACCCAGTACTTC. Its translation: CASTSGETQYF.

This clone occurred a few times. The chain is built from TRBV10-3 and TRBJ2-2; either TRBD1 or TRBD2 may supply D (6 bases each). Germline V gives CDR1 ENHRY, CDR2 SYGVKD. The CDR3 extends over 13 amino acids. DNA of the CDR3: TGTGGGGCAGGAACCACGGGGGCCGGGGATCCGTTTTTT. As protein: CGAGTTGAGDPFF.

A word on this clone: The junction shows a germline mismatch at one end, possibly a read error. The chain joins TRBV5-4 to TRBJ2-1; TRBD1 agrees at 10 bases. In germline, CDR1 is SGHNT, CDR2 YYREEE (reference sequence). The CDR3 runs 12 residues. Written as DNA, the CDR3 is TGTGCCAGCAGCTTGTCCGCCGGGACAGGGGCCTTC. Translated: CASSLSAGTGAF. The full variable domain, rest sourced from reference TRBV5-4 and TRBJ2-1, is ETGVTQSPTHLIKTRGQQVTLRCSSQSGHNTVSWYQQALGQGPQFIFQYYREEENGRGNFPPRFSGLQFPNYSSELNVNALELDDSALYLCASSLSAGTGAFGPGTRLTVL.

This clone was picked up many times. The chain carries TRBV27 and TRBJ1-2; 7 bases agree with TRBD1. After removal of 5 bases from V and 4 bases from J, the junction contained 7 bases not matched to a gene. The CDR3 extends over 14 amino acids. The germline gives CDR1 MNHEY, CDR2 SMNVEV (reference sequence). The DNA for the CDR3 is TGTGCCAGCAGTCCCGTCACAGGGGCCTATGGCTACACCTTC. Residues: CASSPVTGAYGYTF.

This clone has just a few counts. The chain couples TRBV3-1 to TRBJ2-5; TRBD1 aligns across 11 bases. This CDR3 has 15 residues. Looked up from germline, CDR1 is LGHDT and CDR2 is YNNKEL (reference sequence). V shed 3 bases, J shed 3 bases, and the junction held 3 bases outside the gene matches. For the CDR3, the DNA is TGTGCCAGCAGCCAGGACAGGGGGCGGGAAGAGACCCAGTACTTC. Its translation: CASSQDRGREETQYF.

Many counts were recorded for this clone. V usage is TRBV20-1 and J usage is TRBJ2-6, with TRBD1 as a possible D gene (6 bases). Germline V CDR1 and CDR2: DFQATT, SNEGSKA (reference sequence). The V and J ends lost 6 bases and 0 bases respectively, with 12 bases between them. The CDR3 loop spans 15 amino acids. The CDR3 DNA reads as TGCAGTGCACCGACAGGAGGCTCTGGGGCCAACGTCCTGACTTTC. The encoded protein is CSAPTGGSGANVLTF.

The table lists this clone with many counts. The chain carries TRBV7-2 and TRBJ2-3; 7 bases map to TRBD1. Germline CDR1 SGHTA, CDR2 FQGNSA. V was pared by 8 bases and J by 2 bases, with 10 bases of the junction left unmatched. CDR3 length: 15 amino acids. The CDR3 DNA is TGTGCCAGCGAAACCACAGGGGCTTACACAGATACGCAGTATTTT. This codes for CASETTGAYTDTQYF.